A selection of T cell receptor beta chains follows, all from one sample in a study of PD-1 blockade in classical Hodgkin lymphoma. Sequencing was performed with immunoSEQ multiplex PCR; in TCRdb, only in-frame clones are kept and a portion is missing. The repertoire holds approximately 27,000 clones, with around 80% as singletons. The sample here was peripheral blood mononuclear cells (PBMCs), taken before the fourth cycle of nivolumab. These receptors originate from a human donor with classical Hodgkin lymphoma. Both conserved end residues are part of each CDR3. The D gene is left open where the match is weak. For some rows the clone size is stated as once, few or many, or as a class when expanded; others skip it.

clone_size j_call d_call v_call cdr3_aa cdr3_nt
few TRBJ1-1 . TRBV4-1 CASSHFGRNTEAFF TGCGCCAGCAGCCATTTCGGCAGGAACACTGAAGCTTTCTTT
. TRBJ2-5 . TRBV5-1 CASSPELLSKETQYF TGCGCCAGCAGCCCAGAACTTCTGTCCAAAGAGACCCAGTACTTC
. TRBJ1-2 . TRBV6-1 CASRLGQFGGYTF TGTGCCAGCAGATTAGGACAGTTTGGTGGCTACACCTTC
. TRBJ1-5 . TRBV7-9 CASSLEGRNQPQHF TGTGCCAGCAGCTTAGAGGGGCGGAATCAGCCCCAGCATTTT
. TRBJ1-5 TRBD1 TRBV7-2 CASSFAGGSNQPQHF TGTGCCAGCAGCTTTGCAGGGGGAAGCAATCAGCCCCAGCATTTT
medium-sized TRBJ1-4 . TRBV5-4 CASSLYFGDEKLFF TGTGCCAGCAGCTTGTATTTTGGAGACGAAAAACTGTTTTTT
. TRBJ1-5 TRBD1 TRBV15 CATSRITGGGQPQHF TGTGCCACCAGCAGAATAACAGGGGGCGGGCAGCCCCAGCATTTT
. TRBJ2-1 TRBD1 TRBV6-6 CASSYGTDYNEQFF TGTGCCAGCAGTTACGGGACAGACTACAATGAGCAGTTCTTC
. TRBJ2-2 . TRBV11-2 CASSLAGVGTGELFF TGTGCCAGCAGCTTAGCGGGGGTCGGCACCGGGGAGCTGTTTTTT
. TRBJ2-7 . TRBV2 CASKNRGGQYF TGTGCCAGCAAAAACAGGGGGGGGCAGTACTTC
. TRBJ2-3 . TRBV5-4 CASSLNPVGRGTDTQYF TGTGCCAGCAGCTTGAATCCCGTGGGCAGGGGTACAGATACGCAGTATTTT
. TRBJ2-7 . TRBV23-1 CARAGEEYF TGCGCCAGAGCAGGGGAGGAGTACTTC
. TRBJ1-3 . TRBV11-2 CASSLGQPAGNTIYF TGTGCCAGCAGCTTAGGTCAGCCAGCTGGAAACACCATATATTTT
. TRBJ1-4 TRBD1 TRBV9 CASSTGGSDEKLFF TGTGCCAGCTCGACAGGGGGTAGTGATGAAAAACTGTTTTTT
. TRBJ2-5 . TRBV11-2 CASSSWGDEGETQYF TGTGCCAGCAGCTCCTGGGGGGATGAGGGCGAGACCCAGTACTTC
. TRBJ2-7 . TRBV7-2 CASSSQWYEQYF TGTGCCAGCAGCTCCCAATGGTACGAGCAGTACTTC
. TRBJ2-3 TRBD1 TRBV29-1 CSTLQGVQDTQYF TGCAGCACTCTTCAGGGGGTGCAGGATACGCAGTATTTT
. TRBJ2-7 . TRBV11-2 CASSATQGLPYEQYF TGTGCCAGCAGCGCTACCCAGGGACTCCCCTACGAGCAGTACTTC
. TRBJ1-1 TRBD1 TRBV13 CASSLGRRGRDTEAFF TGTGCCAGCAGCTTAGGCAGAAGGGGGCGCGATACTGAAGCTTTCTTT
. TRBJ1-5 TRBD1 TRBV5-8 CASSLGQGGQPQHF TGTGCCAGCAGCTTAGGACAGGGCGGTCAGCCCCAGCATTTT
. TRBJ1-5 . TRBV9 CASGGKRKAYSNQPQHF TGTGCCAGCGGGGGGAAGAGGAAAGCCTATAGCAATCAGCCCCAGCATTTT
. TRBJ1-5 TRBD1 TRBV19 CASRTTGVSNQPQHF TGTGCCAGTAGGACTACAGGGGTAAGCAATCAGCCCCAGCATTTT
. TRBJ2-5 TRBD2 TRBV7-3 CASSLPGGGQETQYF TGTGCCAGCAGCTTACCGGGGGGAGGCCAAGAGACCCAGTACTTC
. TRBJ2-2 TRBD2 TRBV7-2 CASSASGGATGELFF TGTGCCAGCAGCGCTAGCGGGGGGGCCACCGGGGAGCTGTTTTTT
few TRBJ1-2 . TRBV28 CASREETNYGYTF TGTGCCAGCAGGGAAGAAACTAACTATGGCTACACCTTC
. TRBJ2-5 . TRBV7-6 CASSSHGLETQYF TGTGCCAGCAGCAGCCACGGTCTGGAGACCCAGTACTTC
once TRBJ2-4 . TRBV2 CASSEEGVKNIQYF TGTGCCAGCAGTGAAGAGGGCGTCAAAAACATTCAGTACTTC
. TRBJ2-4 . TRBV6-4 CASSDSTWDHKNIQYF TGTGCCAGCAGTGACTCAACGTGGGACCATAAAAACATTCAGTACTTC
. TRBJ1-2 . TRBV14 CASSQGQVDEYGYTF TGTGCCAGCAGCCAAGGCCAGGTGGATGAGTATGGCTACACCTTC
. TRBJ2-2 . TRBV10-3 CAISESGGDNTGELFF TGTGCCATCAGTGAGTCCGGCGGGGACAACACCGGGGAGCTGTTTTTT
. TRBJ2-3 . TRBV19 CASWGTDDNGQYF TGTGCCAGCTGGGGGACCGATGATAATGGGCAGTATTTT
. TRBJ1-2 . TRBV4-1 CASSQTTGYNYGYTF TGCGCCAGCAGCCAAACTACAGGGTATAACTATGGCTACACCTTC
. TRBJ2-2 . TRBV28 CASSLWAMGSKGAGELFF TGTGCCAGCAGTTTATGGGCCATGGGGTCTAAGGGGGCCGGGGAGCTGTTTTTT
few TRBJ1-6 . TRBV5-1 CASSLGTPRRPLHF TGCGCCAGCAGCTTGGGGACACCTCGACGACCCCTCCACTTT
. TRBJ1-3 . TRBV7-6 CASSTGRVISGNTIYF TGTGCCAGCAGCACGGGACGGGTAATCTCTGGAAACACCATATATTTT
. TRBJ2-4 TRBD1 TRBV11-2 CASSPLGDRLAKNIQYF TGTGCCAGCAGCCCACTAGGGGACAGACTAGCCAAAAACATTCAGTACTTC
. TRBJ2-3 TRBD2 TRBV4-2 CASSQGLAGGTDTQYF TGTGCCAGCAGCCAGGGACTAGCGGGGGGCACAGATACGCAGTATTTT
. TRBJ1-3 . TRBV10-3 CATIETSISGNTIYF TGTGCCACCATTGAAACATCAATCTCTGGAAACACCATATATTTT
few TRBJ2-7 . TRBV19 CASSGRGGSYEQYF TGTGCCAGTAGTGGAAGGGGAGGATCCTACGAGCAGTACTTC
. TRBJ2-7 . TRBV4-1 CASSQDRGLLNEQYF TGCGCCAGCAGCCAAGACAGGGGTCTCCTCAACGAGCAGTACTTC
. TRBJ2-3 . TRBV7-9 CASSLEAGRDTQYF TGTGCCAGCAGCTTAGAGGCAGGGAGGGATACGCAGTATTTT
. TRBJ1-6 . TRBV5-4 CASSLAQGENSPLHF TGTGCCAGCAGCTTAGCCCAGGGTGAGAATTCACCCCTCCACTTT
. TRBJ2-1 TRBD2 TRBV5-1 CASSFLAGGSYYNEQFF TGCGCCAGCAGCTTCCTAGCGGGGGGAAGTTACTACAATGAGCAGTTCTTC